The 24 T cell receptor beta chains presented below share a single source sample, sequenced in a study of blood T cell repertoires in COVID-19. The data were produced by immunoSEQ multiplex PCR, yet TCRdb's version contains in-frame clones alone and is incomplete. The sample contains over 200,000 clones, 85% to 90% of which appear only once. The source material was PBMCs or T cells enriched from blood (not recorded which). These receptors all come from a man in his forties or fifties who had recovered from COVID-19.

V usage is TRBV7-3 and J usage is TRBJ2-3; D not resolved. Germline CDR1 and CDR2: SGHTA and FQGTGA. The ends were cut back, 3 bases at V and 5 bases at J, with 9 bases in the middle. CDR3 length: 13 residues. The CDR3 loop reads CASSFSGGDTQYF. CDR3 sequence (DNA): TGTGCCAGCAGCTTTTCGGGTGGAGATACGCAGTATTTT.

The chain joins TRBV19 to TRBJ1-1, with 7 nucleotides matching TRBD1. Germline V gene data show CDR1 as LNHDA and CDR2 as SQIVND (reference sequence). Germline trimming cut 4 bases from V and 3 bases from J; bases unmatched to any gene: 8. The CDR3 loop spans 15 amino acids. CDR3 in amino acids: CASSTKQGSYTEAFF. The CDR3 DNA follows: TGTGCCAGTAGTACCAAACAGGGGAGTTACACTGAAGCTTTCTTT.

This sequence joins TRBV5-6 and TRBJ1-2, with 7 bases lining up with TRBD1. This CDR3 is 15 amino acids long. In germline, CDR1 is SGHDT, CDR2 YYEEEE. Trimming removed 0 bases from V and 4 bases from J; junction bases left unmatched: 6. The CDR3 DNA is TGTGCCAGCAGCTTGGAGGGGGCGAGGATCTATGGCTACACCTTC. Translating it yields CASSLEGARIYGYTF.

This chain links TRBV11-2 with TRBJ1-2, with a tentative D call TRBD1 (5 bases). Trimming stripped 5 bases from V and 8 bases from J, with 21 bases between. Germline values: CDR1 SGHAT, CDR2 FQNNGV. This CDR3 has 15 amino acids. CDR3 nucleotides: TGTGCCAGCAGCACCCAATTGTCGGGGGAAAGCGGCTACACCTTC. It translates to CASSTQLSGESGYTF. Full variable domain (missing parts from reference TRBV11-2 and TRBJ1-2): EAGVAQSPRYKIIEKRQSVAFWCNPISGHATLYWYQQILGQGPKLLIQFQNNGVVDDSQLPKDRFSAERLKGVDSTLKIQPAKLEDSAVYLCASSTQLSGESGYTFGSGTRLTVV.

The V call is TRBV10-2, the J call TRBJ2-3; the match to TRBD1 covers 7 bases. This CDR3 has 13 amino acids. CDR1 and CDR2 (germline): WSHSY, SAAADI. V trimming: 8 bases; J trimming: 0 bases; junction bases outside the gene matches: 2. The CDR3 here is CASGQVSTDTQYF. The CDR3 region has the DNA TGCGCCAGCGGACAGGTTAGCACAGATACGCAGTATTTT.

This chain joins TRBV6-1 and TRBJ1-1; no definite D call. The V gene lost 2 bases and the J gene lost 2 bases, with 15 bases spanning the gap. CDR3 length equals 16 residues. From germline, CDR1 is MNHNS and CDR2 SASEGT. The CDR3 protein is CASSELVGVGNTEAFF. CDR3 DNA: TGTGCCAGCAGTGAACTTGTCGGGGTGGGAAACACTGAAGCTTTCTTT.

This chain connects TRBV19 to TRBJ1-5; unclear D gene. The germline CDR1 and CDR2 sequences are LNHDA and SQIVND (reference sequence). CDR3 length equals 16 residues. Deletions cut 1 base from V and 0 bases from J, with 10 bases between. The CDR3 sequence: CASSIAKHVSNQPQHF. The CDR3 DNA reads TGTGCCAGTAGTATAGCAAAACACGTTAGCAATCAGCCCCAGCATTTT. Full variable domain (remainder filled in from reference TRBV19 and TRBJ1-5): DGGITQSPKYLFRKEGQNVTLSCEQNLNHDAMYWYRQDPGQGLRLIYYSQIVNDFQKGDIAEGYSVSREKKESFPLTVTSAQKNPTAFYLCASSIAKHVSNQPQHFGDGTRLSIL.

J is TRBJ2-2 and V is TRBV29-1; 11 bases agree with TRBD1. The trim removed 6 bases at V and 4 bases at J, leaving 4 bases unmatched. Germline assignment: CDR1 SQVTM and CDR2 ANQGSEA. CDR3 length: 14 amino acids. CDR3 region: CSVTGTGGTGELFF. CDR3 coding DNA: TGCAGCGTGACCGGGACAGGGGGCACCGGGGAGCTGTTTTTT.

V and J are TRBV7-8 and TRBJ1-1; 7 bases line up with TRBD1. Germline V lookup: CDR1 SGHVS, CDR2 FQNEAQ. The V and J ends lost 5 bases and 7 bases, in that order; junction bases with no gene match: 7. CDR3 length: 13 amino acids. This chain's CDR3 is CASSIRQGFEAFF. The CDR3 nucleotides are TGTGCCAGCAGCATAAGACAGGGCTTTGAAGCTTTCTTT.

The chain uses TRBV19 and TRBJ1-5; D remains unclear. CDR3 length: 13 residues. Trimming removed 6 bases at V and 7 bases at J, with 13 bases between. CDR1 is LNHDA, CDR2 SQIVND, per germline (reference sequence). CDR3 DNA sequence: TGTGCCAGTAGCCCCTGGGCACCCCAGCCCCAGCATTTT. As protein: CASSPWAPQPQHF.

The rearrangement joins TRBV12-3 or TRBV12-4 to TRBJ2-3, with D uncertain. Trimming stripped 5 bases from V and 0 bases from J, with 3 bases between. This CDR3 is 12 amino acids long. The CDR3 region is CASSQSTDTQYF. In nucleotides, the CDR3 is TGTGCCAGCAGTCAAAGCACAGATACGCAGTATTTT.

The chain combines TRBV7-6 with TRBJ1-2; D remains unclear. The germline CDR1 and CDR2 sequences are SGHVS and FNYEAQ. Deletions cut 1 base from V and 1 base from J, with 10 bases between. The CDR3 has 15 residues. This CDR3 is CASSLVEYNNYGYTF. The CDR3 DNA reads as TGTGCCAGCAGCTTAGTAGAATATAATAACTATGGCTACACCTTC.

The rearrangement links TRBV19 to TRBJ1-6; D is perhaps TRBD1 (6 bases). CDR3 length equals 15 residues. From germline, CDR1 is LNHDA and CDR2 SQIVND (reference sequence). Trimming took off 9 bases at V and 9 bases at J, with 21 bases between the two ends. The CDR3 DNA follows: TGTGCCAGCGCTCCACTTACAGGGAGTGGTTCACCCCTCCACTTT. It yields the protein CASAPLTGSGSPLHF.

The chain is built from TRBV3-1 (or the pseudogene TRBV3-2) and TRBJ2-4; 9 nucleotides align to TRBD1. Germline V gene data show CDR1 as LGHDT and CDR2 as YNNKEL (reference sequence). There are 16 residues in the CDR3. V was clipped by 4 bases and J by 8 bases; unmatched bases: 12. The CDR3 spells CASSRSRQGVVDIQYF. The CDR3, as DNA: TGTGCCAGCAGCCGTAGCCGACAGGGGGTGGTTGACATTCAGTACTTC.

V and J are TRBV2 and TRBJ2-7, with D possibly matching TRBD1 (5 bases). CDR3 length equals 13 residues. Between the trimmed V and J ends, which lost 8 bases and 2 bases, there was a span of 13 bases. From germline, CDR1 is SNHLY and CDR2 FYNNEI. The CDR3, as DNA: TGTGCCAGCCAGGGTGGGGATGCCTACGAGCAGTACTTC. Protein: CASQGGDAYEQYF.

This rearrangement joins TRBV9 to TRBJ2-1, with 7 bases lining up with TRBD2. The CDR3 contains 17 residues. Germline V gene sequence: CDR1 SGDLS, CDR2 YYNGEE. V lost 0 bases and J lost 4; bases outside the gene matches: 10. CDR3 DNA sequence: TGTGCCAGCAGCGTAGTGGCTAGCGGAATTCTTTACAATGAGCAGTTCTTC. Protein: CASSVVASGILYNEQFF.

The gene calls are TRBV4-3 and TRBJ2-1; 9 bases are a match to TRBD2. Losses at the gene ends were 2 bases for V and 6 bases for J; bases not matched to a gene: 8. CDR3 length: 16 amino acids. Germline V lookup: CDR1 LGHNA, CDR2 YSLEER. CDR3 in DNA: TGCGCCAGCAGCCAAATTAGCGGGAGTTTCTTCAATGAGCAGTTCTTC. It codes for CASSQISGSFFNEQFF.

This clone was detected ten times or more. The chain recombines TRBV4-3 with TRBJ2-3, with D unresolved. The germline V and J ends were trimmed by 4 bases and 4 bases, with 15 bases remaining between them. Germline CDR1 reads LGHNA; CDR2 reads YSLEER. CDR3 length equals 15 residues. The CDR3 DNA is TGCGCCAGCAGCCCTCGCTCGAGACTCTCAGATACGCAGTATTTT. Translated: CASSPRSRLSDTQYF.

The chain carries TRBV19 and TRBJ1-5; no definite D call. The CDR3 length is 13 residues. Trimming took 5 bases from V and 5 from J, leaving 10 bases between them. Germline V gene lookup returns CDR1 LNHDA and CDR2 SQIVND (reference sequence). CDR3 in DNA: TGTGCCAGTAGTCTATACTCGTATCAGCCCCAGCATTTT. Its translation: CASSLYSYQPQHF.

The chain recombines TRBV3-1 (or the pseudogene TRBV3-2) with TRBJ1-2, with D tentatively TRBD1 (5 bases). V shed 2 bases and J shed 8 bases, with 18 bases lying between them. CDR1 LGHDT and CDR2 YNNKEL come from the germline V gene (reference sequence). This CDR3 has 15 residues. CDR3 coding DNA: TGTGCCAGCAGCCAAAGCCCCAGGGCTTTGAGGGGCTACACCTTC. Translated, it gives CASSQSPRALRGYTF.

The rearrangement links TRBV11-3 to TRBJ2-7; TRBD1 agrees at 7 bases. The ends lost 5 bases at V and 3 bases at J; junction bases unmatched: 16. Germline V gives CDR1 SGHNT, CDR2 YENEEA. This CDR3 has 17 residues. The CDR3 sequence is CASSPPDRALLGYEQYF. The CDR3 DNA sequence: TGTGCCAGCAGCCCTCCTGACAGGGCTTTGCTGGGCTACGAGCAGTACTTC. The full variable domain, in which reference TRBV11-3 and TRBJ2-7 provide the parts outside the CDR3, is EAGVVQSPRYKIIEKKQPVAFWCNPISGHNTLYWYLQNLGQGPELLIRYENEEAVDDSQLPKDRFSAERLKGVDSTLKIQPAELGDSAVYLCASSPPDRALLGYEQYFGPGTRLTVT.

The chain is built from TRBV14 and TRBJ1-6; D uncertain. In germline, CDR1 is SGHDN, CDR2 FVKESK. The CDR3 sequence is 13 residues long. V lost 0 bases, J lost 14 bases, and 11 bases lay in between. The CDR3 loop reads CASSQDHRAALHF. The CDR3 DNA reads TGTGCCAGCAGCCAAGATCATCGAGCGGCCCTCCACTTT.

This rearrangement joins TRBV3-1 (or the pseudogene TRBV3-2) to TRBJ2-1; 8 nucleotides align to TRBD2. V shed 1 base, J shed 10 bases, and the junction held 9 bases outside the gene matches. This CDR3 region has 15 residues. The germline CDR1 and CDR2 sequences are LGHDT and YNNKEL (reference sequence). The CDR3 reads CASSQGGAGGGEQFF. The CDR3 region has the DNA TGTGCCAGCAGCCAAGGTGGCGCGGGGGGAGGGGAGCAGTTCTTC.

This chain uses TRBV9 with TRBJ1-1, with 7 bases that match TRBD1. V lost 3 bases and J lost 1; bases outside the gene matches: 6. The germline V gene has CDR1 SGDLS and CDR2 YYNGEE. The CDR3 consists of 15 residues. In nucleotides, the CDR3 is TGTGCCAGCAGCGCCAGGGGGACAGAGAACACTGAAGCTTTCTTT. It codes for CASSARGTENTEAFF.